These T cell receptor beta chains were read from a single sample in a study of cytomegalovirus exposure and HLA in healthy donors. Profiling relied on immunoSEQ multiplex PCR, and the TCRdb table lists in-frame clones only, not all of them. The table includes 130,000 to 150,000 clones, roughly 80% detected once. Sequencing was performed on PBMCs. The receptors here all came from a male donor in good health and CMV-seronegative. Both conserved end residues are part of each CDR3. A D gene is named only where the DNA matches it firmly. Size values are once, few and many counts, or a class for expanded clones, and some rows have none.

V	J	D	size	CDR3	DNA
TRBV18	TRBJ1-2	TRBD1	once	CASSQGQGAYGYTF	TGTGCCAGCTCCCAGGGACAGGGGGCCTATGGCTACACCTTC
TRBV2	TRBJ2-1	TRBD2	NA	CASSEVAGEQFF	TGTGCCAGCAGTGAGGTAGCGGGTGAGCAGTTCTTC
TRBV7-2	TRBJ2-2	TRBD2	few	CASRASGGLTGELFF	TGTGCCAGCAGGGCTAGCGGGGGTCTCACCGGGGAGCTGTTTTTT
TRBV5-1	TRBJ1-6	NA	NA	CASSLLSMGGTNSPLHF	TGCGCCAGCAGCTTGTTATCTATGGGGGGGACGAATTCACCCCTCCACTTT
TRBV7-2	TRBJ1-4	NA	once	CASSQSGQSGEKLFF	TGTGCCAGCAGCCAATCAGGGCAATCGGGCGAAAAACTGTTTTTT
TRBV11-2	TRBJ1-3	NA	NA	CASSRLSGNTIYF	TGTGCCAGCAGCCGACTCTCTGGAAACACCATATATTTT
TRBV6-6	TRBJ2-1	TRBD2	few	CASSYSGGSSYNEQFF	TGTGCCAGCAGTTACTCGGGCGGGAGCTCCTACAATGAGCAGTTCTTC
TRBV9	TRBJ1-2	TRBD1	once	CASSPSGQGHNYGYTF	TGTGCCAGCAGCCCCTCGGGACAGGGACATAACTATGGCTACACCTTC
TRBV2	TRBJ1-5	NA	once	CASAGFSVQPQHF	TGTGCCAGCGCGGGTTTTTCTGTTCAGCCCCAGCATTTT
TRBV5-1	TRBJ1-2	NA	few	CASSLGSNYGYTF	TGCGCCAGCAGCTTGGGCAGTAACTATGGCTACACCTTC
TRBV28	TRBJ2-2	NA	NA	CASSLAGIGRYTGELFF	TGTGCCAGCAGTTTGGCCGGGATCGGGCGGTACACCGGGGAGCTGTTTTTT
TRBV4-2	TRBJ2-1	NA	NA	CASSQPGGEQFF	TGTGCCAGCAGCCAACCTGGCGGCGAGCAGTTCTTC
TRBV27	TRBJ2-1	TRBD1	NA	CASRPGQGPLQQFF	TGTGCCAGCAGGCCGGGACAGGGGCCTCTCCAGCAGTTCTTC
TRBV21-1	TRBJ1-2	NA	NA	CASSCGKGFGNYGYTF	TGTGCCAGCAGTTGCGGGAAGGGGTTCGGTAACTATGGCTACACCTTC
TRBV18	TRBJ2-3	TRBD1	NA	CASSPGQATDTQYF	TGTGCCAGCTCACCGGGACAGGCCACAGATACGCAGTATTTT
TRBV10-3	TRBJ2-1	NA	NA	CAIRTGTQGNEQFF	TGTGCCATCAGAACCGGGACCCAGGGGAATGAGCAGTTCTTC
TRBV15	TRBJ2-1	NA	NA	CATSRDHLGNEQFF	TGTGCCACCAGCAGAGATCATCTAGGTAATGAGCAGTTCTTC
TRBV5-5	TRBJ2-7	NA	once	CASSSNPGTYEQYF	TGTGCCAGCAGCTCTAACCCAGGAACCTACGAGCAGTACTTC
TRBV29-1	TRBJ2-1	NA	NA	CSVGRDEQFF	TGCAGCGTTGGGCGGGATGAGCAGTTCTTC
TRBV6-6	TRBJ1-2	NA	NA	CASSPPGRAGYGYTF	TGTGCCAGCAGCCCTCCCGGGAGGGCCGGCTATGGCTACACCTTC
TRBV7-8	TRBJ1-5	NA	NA	CASSLSGRIHQPQHF	TGTGCCAGCAGCTTATCAGGCAGAATACATCAGCCCCAGCATTTT
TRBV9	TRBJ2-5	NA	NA	CASSVGSSGGYQETQYF	TGTGCCAGCAGCGTAGGCTCGTCCGGGGGTTATCAAGAGACCCAGTACTTC
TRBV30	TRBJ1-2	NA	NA	CAWSETGPYGYTF	TGTGCCTGGAGTGAGACAGGACCCTATGGCTACACCTTC
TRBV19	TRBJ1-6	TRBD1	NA	CASRILTGAYNSPLHF	TGTGCCAGTAGAATCCTAACAGGGGCCTATAATTCACCCCTCCACTTT
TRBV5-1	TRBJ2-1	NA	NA	CASSEQGNEQFF	TGCGCCAGCAGCGAACAGGGTAATGAGCAGTTCTTC
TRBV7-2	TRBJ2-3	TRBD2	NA	CASSLASGGVYGDTQYF	TGTGCCAGCAGCCTGGCTAGCGGGGGGGTATATGGGGATACGCAGTATTTT
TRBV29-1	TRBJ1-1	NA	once	CSVVGQQNTEAFF	TGCAGCGTTGTTGGACAGCAGAACACTGAAGCTTTCTTT
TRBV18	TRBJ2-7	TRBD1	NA	CASSPADRYEQYF	TGTGCCAGCTCACCAGCGGACAGGTACGAGCAGTACTTC
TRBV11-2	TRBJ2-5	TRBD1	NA	CASSGTVQETQYF	TGTGCCAGCAGCGGGACAGTTCAAGAGACCCAGTACTTC
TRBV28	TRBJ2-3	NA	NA	CASRGAPLGTDTQYF	TGTGCCAGCCGGGGGGCCCCACTCGGGACAGATACGCAGTATTTT
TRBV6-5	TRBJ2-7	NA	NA	CASSAGGGGSYEQYF	TGTGCCAGCAGTGCCGGGGGAGGGGGCTCCTACGAGCAGTACTTC
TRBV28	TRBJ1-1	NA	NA	CASSFVAGGTEAFF	TGTGCCAGCAGCTTCGTAGCAGGAGGAACTGAAGCTTTCTTT
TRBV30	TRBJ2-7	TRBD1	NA	CAWSRRTGEYEQYF	TGTGCCTGGAGTAGACGGACAGGGGAATACGAGCAGTACTTC
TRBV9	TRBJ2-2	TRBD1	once	CASSRAGGTGELFF	TGTGCCAGCAGCCGGGCAGGGGGCACCGGGGAGCTGTTTTTT
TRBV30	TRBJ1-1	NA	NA	CAWSAGYLAFF	TGTGCCTGGAGTGCGGGTTATCTCGCTTTCTTT
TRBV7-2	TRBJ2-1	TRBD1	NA	CASSLGDSGEGQFF	TGTGCCAGCAGCTTAGGGGACAGCGGCGAAGGGCAGTTCTTC
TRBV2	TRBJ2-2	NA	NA	CASSAQGLITGELFF	TGTGCCAGCAGCGCCCAGGGGCTGATCACCGGGGAGCTGTTTTTT
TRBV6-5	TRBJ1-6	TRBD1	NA	CASSYGTGDEPLHF	TGTGCCAGCAGTTACGGGACAGGGGACGAGCCCCTCCACTTT
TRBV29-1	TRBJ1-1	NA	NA	CSVAGTEAFF	TGCAGCGTTGCGGGGACTGAAGCTTTCTTT
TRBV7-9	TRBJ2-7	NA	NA	CASSLTRTYEQYF	TGTGCCAGCAGCCTTACTAGAACCTACGAGCAGTACTTC
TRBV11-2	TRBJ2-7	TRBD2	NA	CASGLAGGKSGEQYF	TGTGCCAGCGGACTAGCGGGGGGGAAAAGTGGCGAGCAGTACTTC
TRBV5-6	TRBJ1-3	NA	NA	CASSPAGGRFDSGNTIYF	TGTGCCAGCAGCCCCGCGGGGGGCAGATTTGACTCTGGAAACACCATATATTTT
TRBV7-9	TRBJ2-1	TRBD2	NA	CASFGAGGPGNEQFF	TGTGCCAGCTTCGGGGCGGGGGGGCCGGGCAATGAGCAGTTCTTC
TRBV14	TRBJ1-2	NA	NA	CASSQDLAGRGYTF	TGTGCCAGCAGCCAAGATTTGGCGGGACGGGGCTACACCTTC
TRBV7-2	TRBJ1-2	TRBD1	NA	CASSRDRGSGYTF	TGTGCCAGCAGCCGGGACAGGGGTAGTGGCTACACCTTC
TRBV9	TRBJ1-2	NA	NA	CASSAIGQNYGYTF	TGTGCCAGCAGCGCGATCGGACAGAACTATGGCTACACCTTC
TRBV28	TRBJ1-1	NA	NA	CASSGGGRDTEAFF	TGTGCCAGCAGTGGGGGGGGCCGTGACACTGAAGCTTTCTTT
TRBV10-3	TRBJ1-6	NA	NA	CAISESRQDNSPLHF	TGTGCCATCAGTGAGTCCCGGCAGGATAATTCACCCCTCCACTTT
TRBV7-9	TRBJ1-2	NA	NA	CASSPLTDSSNYGYTF	TGTGCCAGCAGTCCCCTTACGGACTCCTCTAACTATGGCTACACCTTC
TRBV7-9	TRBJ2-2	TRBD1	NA	CAIKAGTENTGELFF	TGTGCCATCAAAGCCGGGACAGAGAACACCGGGGAGCTGTTTTTT
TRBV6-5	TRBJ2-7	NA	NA	CASSYSPQQGYEQYF	TGTGCCAGCAGTTACTCCCCACAGCAGGGGTACGAGCAGTACTTC
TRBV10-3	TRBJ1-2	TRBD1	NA	CAISATGEGYTF	TGTGCCATCAGTGCTACAGGGGAAGGCTACACCTTC
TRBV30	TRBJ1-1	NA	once	CAWSPRALNTEAFF	TGTGCCTGGAGCCCTAGAGCCCTGAACACTGAAGCTTTCTTT
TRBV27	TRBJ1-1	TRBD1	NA	CASSLLTGGRIAEAFF	TGTGCCAGCAGTTTACTGACAGGGGGCCGGATCGCTGAAGCTTTCTTT
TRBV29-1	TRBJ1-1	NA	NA	CSVDRPEINRGTEAFF	TGCAGCGTTGATCGTCCAGAGATAAATAGGGGCACTGAAGCTTTCTTT
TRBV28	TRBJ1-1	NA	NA	CASSLTFTGNTEAFF	TGTGCCAGCAGTTTAACGTTCACGGGTAACACTGAAGCTTTCTTT
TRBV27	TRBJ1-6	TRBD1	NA	CASSSWDRGRSPLHF	TGTGCCAGCAGCTCGTGGGACAGGGGGCGTTCACCCCTCCACTTT
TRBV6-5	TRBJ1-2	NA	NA	CASNLDGTGGGGYTF	TGTGCCAGCAACCTAGACGGCACCGGAGGCGGGGGCTACACCTTC
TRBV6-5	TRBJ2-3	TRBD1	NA	CASSGQGGGTDTQYF	TGTGCCAGCAGCGGACAGGGCGGGGGCACAGATACGCAGTATTTT
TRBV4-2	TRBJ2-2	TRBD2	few	CASSLMGTSGDLTGELFF	TGTGCCAGCAGCCTGATGGGGACTAGCGGGGACCTAACCGGGGAGCTGTTTTTT